This T cell receptor (beta chain) appears in the sequencing data of a study of T cell therapy after organ transplantation. On the study more broadly: Across 2 to 6 intravenous infusions, patients got a median of 1.92 x 10^8 CMV-specific T cells. General study findings and limits: Pretherapy CD8 clonality inversely correlated with its fold change after therapy.

The V and J ends lost 4 bases and 0 bases respectively, with 11 bases between them. Germline values: CDR1 SGHTS, CDR2 YDEGEE. The CDR3 contains 15 residues. This clone came up a few times. Antigen unknown. Other DNA sequences in this sample translate to the same CDR3. Here immunoSEQ multiplex PCR was the method, and the copy in TCRdb shows in-frame clones only, minus some. The sample shows approximately 15,000 clones, roughly 85% of them seen only once. Time point in this sample: 20-29 weeks after completion of therapy. This specimen consisted of CD8+ T cells from blood, obtained after autologous CMV-specific T cell therapy. This clonotype was sampled from a human patient who had received a solid organ transplant and had CMV disease. Some of these T cells may belong to the graft donor. The V gene is TRBV5-8, the J gene TRBJ1-5, with a possible D match to TRBD1 (6 bases). CDR3 nucleotide sequence: TGTGCCAGCAGCATACAGGGATATAGCAATCAGCCCCAGCATTTT. The encoded protein is CASSIQGYSNQPQHF.